Listed below are T cell receptor beta chains from one sample, sequenced in a study of metastatic and nonmetastatic thyroid tumors. Using MiXCR, TCRdb re-called clones from the PCR reads. The data contain some 16,000 clones, roughly 24% of them singletons. Sequencing was performed on tumor tissue. Every receptor here comes from a female donor with papillary thyroid cancer or a benign thyroid nodule (not recorded which). Some clones in this sample may be carry-over from other donors' samples. Both conserved end residues are part of each CDR3. A D gene is named only where the DNA matches it firmly. The size of a clone is reported for some rows only, either as once, few or many, or as a class for expanded clones.

CDR3,DNA,length,size,V,D,J
CATNTQYF,TGTGCCACCAATACGCAGTATTTT,8,few,TRBV24-1,-,TRBJ2-3
CSARAGTGWYEQYF,TGCAGTGCTAGAGCCGGGACAGGGTGGTACGAGCAGTACTTC,14,-,TRBV20-1,TRBD1,TRBJ2-7
CASSLRVFYEQYF,TGCGCCAGCAGCTTAAGGGTTTTCTACGAGCAGTACTTC,13,-,TRBV5-1,-,TRBJ2-7
CATQDRANTEAFF,TGTGCCACCCAAGACAGGGCCAACACTGAAGCTTTCTTT,13,-,TRBV15,TRBD1,TRBJ1-1
CASSPSLSYEQYF,TGTGCTAGCAGCCCCAGCCTCTCCTACGAGCAGTACTTC,13,many,TRBV7-7,-,TRBJ2-7
CASSQIHGTGGSPLHF,TGTGCCAGCAGCCAGATCCACGGGACAGGGGGTTCACCCCTCCACTTT,16,-,TRBV6-1,TRBD1,TRBJ1-6
CASSRMTGPQETQYF,TGTGCCAGCTCGCGTATGACAGGCCCTCAAGAGACCCAGTACTTC,15,once,TRBV18,-,TRBJ2-5
CASELTSRTGELFF,TGTGCCAGCGAGTTAACTAGTCGCACCGGGGAGCTGTTTTTT,14,many,TRBV6-1,-,TRBJ2-2
CASSVGLYEQYF,TGTGCCAGCAGTGTCGGACTCTACGAGCAGTACTTC,12,large,TRBV6-2/TRBV6-3,-,TRBJ2-7
CASSPPGRGDFTEAFF,TGTGCCAGCAGCCCACCGGGGAGGGGGGATTTCACTGAAGCTTTCTTT,16,many,TRBV9,-,TRBJ1-1
CASSQVQVFDYSYTF,TGCGCCAGCAGCCAGGTTCAGGTATTCGACTATAGCTACACCTTC,15,once,TRBV4-1,-,TRBJ1-2
CAIRRQLDYGYTF,TGTGCCATCCGTAGACAGTTAGACTATGGCTACACCTTC,13,few,TRBV12-3/TRBV12-4,-,TRBJ1-2
CAWSPAPQETQYF,TGTGCCTGGTCCCCGGCCCCTCAAGAGACCCAGTACTTC,13,-,TRBV30,-,TRBJ2-5
CASQRGSYEQYF,TGTGCCAGCCAGCGCGGTTCCTACGAGCAGTACTTC,12,few,TRBV6-1,-,TRBJ2-7
CSARPYQGFRNQPQHF,TGCAGTGCTAGACCATATCAGGGTTTCAGAAATCAGCCCCAACATTTT,16,-,TRBV20-1,-,TRBJ1-5
CASRAGQEMGNQPQHF,TGTGCCAGCAGGGCCGGACAGGAGATGGGCAATCAGCCCCAGCATTTT,16,medium-sized,TRBV6-2/TRBV6-3,TRBD1,TRBJ1-5
CASSPGLARYNEQFF,TGTGCCAGCAGCCCCGGACTAGCGAGATACAATGAGCAGTTCTTC,15,once,TRBV11-2,TRBD2,TRBJ2-1
CASSIRAESSYNEQFF,TGTGCCAGTAGTATCAGAGCGGAGAGCTCCTACAATGAGCAGTTCTTC,16,many,TRBV19,-,TRBJ2-1
CSASGDLYEQYF,TGCAGTGCTAGCGGGGACCTTTACGAGCAGTACTTC,12,once,TRBV20-1,-,TRBJ2-7
CASSLAGVMGTPYEQYF,TGTGCCAGCAGCTTGGCCGGTGTGATGGGGACTCCCTACGAGCAGTACTTC,17,-,TRBV5-4,-,TRBJ2-7
CSARPGHTEAFF,TGCAGTGCTAGACCCGGGCACACTGAAGCTTTCTTT,12,-,TRBV20-1,-,TRBJ1-1
CATSREIGGSNQPQHF,TGTGCCACCAGCAGAGAGATAGGGGGAAGCAATCAGCCCCAGCATTTT,16,many,TRBV15,-,TRBJ1-5